The 21 T cell receptor beta chains given below trace back to one sample, sequenced in a study of T cell repertoires in cytomegalovirus infection. TCRdb passed the reads through MiXCR, listing each CDR3 protein once. The sample records under 300,000 distinct CDR3 sequences, approximately 15% being singletons. The source material was CD8+ T cells from PBMCs. All receptors derive from a human donor in good health (CMV status not recorded). Some clones in this sample may be carry-over from other donors' samples.

This clonotype appeared a few times. The gene calls are TRBV4-1 and TRBJ2-7; either TRBD1 or TRBD2 may fit D (5 bases each). The CDR3 extends over 15 amino acids. Looked up from germline, CDR1 is MGHRA and CDR2 is YSYEKL. The V gene lost 4 bases and the J gene lost 3 bases, with 16 bases spanning the gap. The CDR3 coding sequence is TGCGCCAGCAGCCCCGGGACGGCGGGTGGCTACGAGCAGTACTTC. Translated, it gives CASSPGTAGGYEQYF.

This clonotype has just a few counts. The rearrangement links TRBV5-4 to TRBJ2-1, with a tentative D call TRBD2 (6 bases). Looked up from germline, CDR1 is SGHNT and CDR2 is YYREEE (reference sequence). This CDR3 contains 13 residues. The ends were cut back, 4 bases at V and 6 bases at J, with 11 bases in the middle. CDR3 sequence reads: CASSPPTSNEQFF. CDR3 nucleotide sequence: TGTGCCAGCAGCCCACCGACTAGCAATGAGCAGTTCTTC.

This clonotype was detected ten times or more. The chain has TRBV10-3 and TRBJ2-1; TRBD1 matches at 7 bases. The V gene end was trimmed by 10 bases and the J gene end by 3 bases; junction bases not matched to a gene: 3. Germline CDR1 ENHRY, CDR2 SYGVKD. The CDR3 extends over 12 amino acids. The CDR3 is CATRDSYNEQFF. CDR3 nucleotide sequence: TGTGCCACCCGGGACAGCTACAATGAGCAGTTCTTC.

The V and J genes are TRBV29-1 and TRBJ1-2; 7 bases map to TRBD1. Germline CDR1 SQVTM, CDR2 ANQGSEA. J lost 4 bases, V lost 6 bases, and 5 bases had no gene match. This CDR3 is built from 12 residues. The CDR3 coding sequence is TGCAGCGTAGGGCAGGGGGTCTATGGCTACACCTTC. This codes for CSVGQGVYGYTF.

In this sample, this clonotype turned up a few times. The rearrangement joins TRBV4-3 to TRBJ2-7, with D perhaps matching TRBD2 (6 bases). V lost 2 bases to trimming and J lost 2 bases, with 16 bases between them. This CDR3 has 16 amino acids. Germline V gives CDR1 LGHNA, CDR2 YSLEER. CDR3 protein: CASSQSLGAGTYEQYF. CDR3 nucleotide sequence: TGCGCCAGCAGCCAATCTCTTGGGGCGGGAACCTACGAGCAGTACTTC.

This clonotype showed up many times. CDR3 protein: CASSEGAILPGQGTEKLFF. The CDR3 coding sequence is TGTGCCAGCAGTGAAGGGGCTATTCTACCGGGACAGGGGACGGAAAAACTGTTTTTT. This chain links TRBV6-1 with TRBJ1-4; 10 bases fit TRBD1. Unmatched junction bases numbered 16, after V lost 1 base and J lost 8 bases. Germline CDR1 reads MNHNS; CDR2 reads SASEGT. The CDR3 contains 19 residues.

This clonotype was picked up many times. The chain couples TRBV7-8 to TRBJ2-3, with 9 bases lining up with TRBD2. V shed 2 bases and J 6 bases; nucleotides not matched to a gene: 18. There are 19 residues in the CDR3. Germline CDR1 SGHVS, CDR2 FQNEAQ. The CDR3 sequence: CASSLTGWGLAGFGDTQYF. CDR3 nucleotide sequence: TGTGCCAGCAGCTTAACTGGGTGGGGACTAGCCGGGTTCGGGGATACGCAGTATTTT. The full variable domain, in which reference TRBV7-8 and TRBJ2-3 provide the parts outside the CDR3, is GAGVSQSPRYKVAKRGQDVALRCDPISGHVSLFWYQQALGQGPEFLTYFQNEAQLDKSGLPSDRFFAERPEGSVSTLKIQRTQQEDSAVYLCASSLTGWGLAGFGDTQYFGPGTRLTVL.

In its sample, this clonotype was seen a few times. This chain uses TRBV4-1 with TRBJ2-7; 12 positions match TRBD1. V shed 3 bases and J 4 bases; nucleotides not matched to a gene: 4. The CDR3 extends over 15 amino acids. Germline lookup yields CDR1 MGHRA and CDR2 YSYEKL. The CDR3, as DNA: TGCGCCAGCAGCCATACGGGACAGGGGGCTTACGAGCAGTACTTC. Its translation: CASSHTGQGAYEQYF.

The table lists this clonotype with a few counts. CDR3 coding DNA: TGTGCCAGCAGTTGGACCGAAGACAGCCCCAAAAACATTCAGTACTTC. Translated, it gives CASSWTEDSPKNIQYF. The chain joins TRBV28 to TRBJ2-4; possible D gene TRBD1, 5 bases. CDR1 is MDHEN, CDR2 SYDVKM, per germline. The germline V and J ends were trimmed by 4 bases and 2 bases, with 15 bases remaining between them. The CDR3 has 16 residues.

The rearrangement uses TRBV27 and TRBJ2-1; TRBD1 agrees at 8 bases. Germline loops: CDR1 MNHEY, CDR2 SMNVEV (reference sequence). Unmatched junction bases numbered 7, after V lost 5 bases and J lost 4 bases. The CDR3 totals 15 residues. CDR3 DNA: TGTGCCAGCAGTAGAGGGACAGGAGATTACAATGAGCAGTTCTTC. Its translation: CASSRGTGDYNEQFF.

The V gene is TRBV5-1, the J gene TRBJ2-1; TRBD2 matches 7 bases. CDR1 and CDR2 (germline): SGHRS, YFSETQ. The CDR3 extends over 15 amino acids. The V and J ends lost 2 bases and 4 bases, in that order; junction bases with no gene match: 6. The CDR3 region has the DNA TGCGCCAGCAGCTTTCGGGCTAGCGGTTACAATGAGCAGTTCTTC. Its protein is CASSFRASGYNEQFF.

This clonotype came up many times. The chain recombines TRBV7-2 with TRBJ1-1; no firm D call. The CDR3 totals 11 residues. V dropped 3 bases and J dropped 3 bases, with 2 bases sitting between them. Looked up from germline, CDR1 is SGHTA and CDR2 is FQGNSA. CDR3 protein: CASSFDTEAFF. CDR3 nucleotides: TGTGCCAGCAGCTTCGACACTGAAGCTTTCTTT. Supplemented by reference TRBV7-2 and TRBJ1-1, the full variable domain reads GAGVSQSPSNKVTEKGKDVELRCDPISGHTALYWYRQSLGQGLEFLIYFQGNSAPDKSGLPSDRFSAERTGGSVSTLTIQRTQQEDSAVYLCASSFDTEAFFGQGTRLTVV.

The table lists this clonotype with many counts. The chain combines TRBV7-8 with TRBJ1-3; 8 bases agree with TRBD1. Germline V gene data show CDR1 as SGHVS and CDR2 as FQNEAQ. After removal of 3 bases from V and 4 bases from J, the junction contained 2 bases not matched to a gene. The CDR3 runs 14 residues. The CDR3 region has the DNA TGTGCCAGCAGCTTTGGACAGGGAGGAAACACCATATATTTT. Translation: CASSFGQGGNTIYF.

This chain uses TRBV7-9 with TRBJ2-5; no definite D call. The CDR3 sequence is 14 residues long. The V gene's germline CDR1 is SEHNR and CDR2 FQNEAQ (reference sequence). Trimming shortened V by 1 base and J by 5 bases, and 11 bases separated the two germline ends. The CDR3 nucleotides read TGTGCCAGCAGCTTAGTTTCTAGGCGTGAGACCCAGTACTTC. Its protein product is CASSLVSRRETQYF.

This clonotype occurred a few times. CDR3 residues: CATSTGTLYGYTF. The CDR3 DNA is TGTGCCACTTCCACAGGGACCCTCTATGGCTACACCTTC. This rearrangement joins TRBV14 to TRBJ1-2; D perhaps matches TRBD1 (6 bases). V was shortened by 10 bases and J by 4 bases, with 16 bases between the two germline ends. The V gene's germline CDR1 is SGHDN and CDR2 FVKESK. The CDR3 totals 13 residues.

This clonotype was seen repeatedly, ten times or more. The CDR3 DNA reads TGTGCCAGCAGTTACGATGGGGTTACCGGACAGGGGGCCTACGAGCAGTACTTC. Protein product: CASSYDGVTGQGAYEQYF. This chain uses TRBV6-2 or TRBV6-3 with TRBJ2-7, with 10 bases matching TRBD1. CDR1 is MNHEY and CDR2 is SVGEGT in the germline V gene. Trimming cost V 2 bases and J 2 bases; bases outside gene matches: 12. The CDR3 loop spans 18 amino acids.

The chain recombines TRBV6-5 with TRBJ1-2; tentative D call: TRBD1 (5 bases). CDR1 and CDR2 from the germline V gene are MNHEY and SVGAGI. This CDR3 is 15 amino acids long. Trimming removed 5 bases from V and 4 bases from J, with 17 bases in between. CDR3 in amino acids: CASSPPGGASYGYTF. CDR3 nucleotide sequence: TGTGCCAGCAGTCCCCCAGGAGGGGCAAGCTATGGCTACACCTTC.

This clonotype was counted a few times. The chain carries TRBV7-9 and TRBJ2-1, with D perhaps TRBD2 (7 bases). V gave up 5 bases and J gave up 14 bases, with 13 bases separating them. This CDR3 region has 11 residues. Germline assignment: CDR1 SEHNR and CDR2 FQNEAQ (reference sequence). The CDR3: CASSPGGLEFF. The CDR3 bases are TGTGCCAGCAGCCCGGGGGGCTTGGAGTTCTTC. The full variable domain, rest sourced from reference TRBV7-9 and TRBJ2-1, is DTGVSQNPRHKITKRGQNVTFRCDPISEHNRLYWYRQTLGQGPEFLTYFQNEAQLEKSRLLSDRFSAERPKGSFSTLEIQRTEQGDSAMYLCASSPGGLEFFGPGTRLTVL.

The V gene is TRBV6-2 or TRBV6-3, the J gene TRBJ2-3; tentatively, D is TRBD1 or TRBD2 (7 bases each). The CDR3 has 14 amino acids. The V and J ends lost 10 bases and 2 bases respectively, with 16 bases between them. Germline-derived CDR1 and CDR2 are MNHEY and SVGEGT. CDR3 amino acids: CATGGTAVTDTQYF. In nucleotides, the CDR3 is TGTGCCACCGGGGGGACAGCAGTCACAGATACGCAGTATTTT.

This clonotype was counted a few times. The V call is TRBV20-1, the J call TRBJ1-6, with 7 positions matching TRBD1. With 0 bases clipped from V and 7 bases from J, the junction kept 12 bases outside the gene matches. Germline V lookup: CDR1 DFQATT, CDR2 SNEGSKA (reference sequence). The CDR3 covers 17 residues. CDR3 in amino acids: CSARDGQAVLGNSPLHF. CDR3 in DNA: TGCAGTGCTAGAGATGGACAGGCCGTACTTGGGAATTCACCCCTCCACTTT.

This clonotype has a count of ten or more. This sequence joins TRBV2 and TRBJ2-1; TRBD2 matches at 8 bases. Germline V lookup: CDR1 SNHLY, CDR2 FYNNEI. Trimming cost V 4 bases and J 6 bases; bases outside gene matches: 5. There are 14 residues in the CDR3. The CDR3 DNA reads as TGTGCCAGCAGTGCTGTTAGCGGGGCCAATGAGCAGTTCTTC. Its translation: CASSAVSGANEQFF.